This note documents a single T cell receptor (beta chain) sequence. Its antigen is not known. The sample holds other DNA sequences that translate to the same CDR3. These data are taken from a study of graft-versus-host responses after intestinal transplantation. General observations from the study: In recipient marrow, GvH clones were found, and some appeared first in ileum or blood.

V dropped 8 bases and J dropped 1; count of bases not matched to a gene: 7. In germline, CDR1 is SGHRS, CDR2 YFSETQ. The CDR3 length is 15 residues. Produced via immunoSEQ multiplex PCR; TCRdb's table is partial and in-frame only. The sample carries almost 55,000 clones, about 89% recorded once. The V gene is TRBV5-1, the J gene TRBJ1-3, with TRBD1 identical over 9 bases. The sequencing here drew on PBMCs, taken nearly 670 days after intestinal transplant. The sequence came from a human patient who received an intestinal transplant, so some T cells may come from the graft donor. The CDR3 DNA reads as TGCGCCAGTAGGGGACAGGGCGGGTCTGGAAACACCATATATTTT. It is translated as CASRGQGGSGNTIYF. Filled out from reference TRBV5-1 and TRBJ1-3, the complete variable domain reads KAGVTQTPRYLIKTRGQQVTLSCSPISGHRSVSWYQQTPGQGLQFLFEYFSETQRNKGNFPGRFSGRQFSNSRSEMNVSTLELGDSALYLCASRGQGGSGNTIYFGEGSWLTVV.